The 21 T cell receptor beta chains below come from one sample, sequenced in a study of T cell repertoires in cytomegalovirus infection. TCRdb ran MiXCR on the reads and lists one entry per CDR3 protein. The sample includes nearly 550,000 distinct CDR3 sequences, approximately 15% of them seen just once. Sample: CD8+ T cells from PBMCs. The receptor source for this set is a human donor in good health (CMV status not recorded). Some clones in this sample may be carry-over from other donors' samples.

This clonotype has at least ten counts. This chain links TRBV4-2 with TRBJ1-5; 7 bases line up with TRBD1. Trimming removed 3 bases from V and 8 bases from J; junction bases left unmatched: 7. Germline V gene data show CDR1 as LGHNA and CDR2 as YNFKEQ. This CDR3 contains 14 residues. CDR3 sequence (DNA): TGTGCCAGCAGCCAGGAGACAGGGAGGGAGCCCCAGCATTTT. This gives the protein CASSQETGREPQHF.

This clonotype came up many times. The rearrangement joins TRBV7-8 to TRBJ2-4; no clear D. Germline assignment: CDR1 SGHVS and CDR2 FQNEAQ. Deletions cut 8 bases from V and 1 base from J, with 15 bases between. The CDR3 contains 15 residues. CDR3 loop: CASSRGTEAKNIQYF. The CDR3 region has the DNA TGTGCCAGCTCTCGTGGAACCGAGGCCAAAAACATTCAGTACTTC.

The rearrangement uses TRBV2 and TRBJ1-3, with D hard to call. The CDR3 sequence is 14 residues long. V shed 3 bases and J shed 0 bases, with 6 bases lying between them. In germline, CDR1 is SNHLY, CDR2 FYNNEI. The DNA of the CDR3 is TGTGCCAGCAGTGACGGTAACTCTGGAAACACCATATATTTT. Amino acids: CASSDGNSGNTIYF.

There are many counts of this clonotype. The chain has TRBV7-2 and TRBJ1-5, with D hard to call. The CDR3 has 13 residues. Germline loops: CDR1 SGHTA, CDR2 FQGNSA. V was trimmed by 3 bases and J by 5 bases, leaving 8 bases between them. DNA for the CDR3: TGTGCCAGCAGCTTGACCGTGTATCAGCCCCAGCATTTT. Amino acid sequence: CASSLTVYQPQHF.

This clonotype occurred a few times. This sequence joins TRBV4-2 and TRBJ2-1; 7 positions agree with TRBD2. Per germline, CDR1 LGHNA and CDR2 YNFKEQ. CDR3 size: 17 residues. V shed 6 bases and J 0 bases; nucleotides not matched to a gene: 11. CDR3 bases: TGTGCCAGCAGGTCTATAGCGGGCGAGAGCTCCTACAATGAGCAGTTCTTC. Translation gives CASRSIAGESSYNEQFF.

V is TRBV19 and J is TRBJ1-1, with D unresolved. Trimming removed 2 bases from V and 2 bases from J, with 12 bases in between. Germline CDR1 and CDR2: LNHDA and SQIVND (reference sequence). The CDR3 totals 15 residues. The CDR3 sequence is CASSIKERANTEAFF. The CDR3 DNA reads TGTGCCAGTAGTATAAAGGAGCGGGCAAACACTGAAGCTTTCTTT. Filled out from reference TRBV19 and TRBJ1-1, the complete variable domain reads DGGITQSPKYLFRKEGQNVTLSCEQNLNHDAMYWYRQDPGQGLRLIYYSQIVNDFQKGDIAEGYSVSREKKESFPLTVTSAQKNPTAFYLCASSIKERANTEAFFGQGTRLTVV.

This rearrangement joins TRBV6-6 to TRBJ1-1; D is unclear. Between the trimmed V and J ends, which lost 0 bases and 3 bases, there was a span of 14 bases. Germline V lookup: CDR1 MNHNY, CDR2 SVGAGI (reference sequence). This CDR3 region has 16 residues. The CDR3 region is CASSYSIGRKDTEAFF. CDR3 nucleotides: TGTGCCAGCAGTTACTCGATTGGACGGAAGGACACTGAAGCTTTCTTT.

This clonotype was observed at least ten times. This chain links TRBV15 with TRBJ1-5; D unclear. V was shortened by 1 base and J by 6 bases, with 13 bases between the two germline ends. The germline gives CDR1 LNHNV, CDR2 YYDKDF (reference sequence). This CDR3 has 15 amino acids. The CDR3 bases are TGTGCCACCAGCAGAGTGCCCGAGGGTGTTCAGCCCCAGCATTTT. This translates into CATSRVPEGVQPQHF.

There are many counts of this clonotype. The genes are TRBV4-2 and TRBJ2-5, with TRBD1 matching 7 bases. This CDR3 region has 16 residues. Trimming cost V 1 base and J 2 bases; bases outside gene matches: 7. Germline V gene sequence: CDR1 LGHNA, CDR2 YNFKEQ. CDR3: CASSQGPTGVQETQYF. The CDR3 nucleotides read TGTGCCAGCAGCCAAGGGCCCACAGGGGTACAAGAGACCCAGTACTTC.

The sample holds many counts of this clonotype. The V call is TRBV27, the J call TRBJ2-7; D gene uncertain. The germline V gene encodes CDR1 MNHEY and CDR2 SMNVEV (reference sequence). Trimming pared 0 bases from V and 3 bases from J, leaving 15 bases between. This CDR3 region has 16 residues. The CDR3 spells CASSLSKSGLLYEQYF. The CDR3 region has the DNA TGTGCCAGCAGTTTATCGAAATCCGGGCTGCTCTACGAGCAGTACTTC.

Many counts were recorded for this clonotype. The chain carries TRBV19 and TRBJ1-6; 7 bases line up with TRBD1. The CDR3 is 15 amino acids. CDR1 and CDR2 from the germline V gene are LNHDA and SQIVND (reference sequence). V gave up 6 bases and J gave up 7 bases; unmatched junction bases: 9. In DNA, the CDR3 is TGTGCCAGTAGAGGACAGGAGGGTCACAATTCACCCCTCCACTTT. Its translation is CASRGQEGHNSPLHF.

This sequence joins TRBV15 and TRBJ2-7; 8 bases agree with TRBD1. Germline assignment: CDR1 LNHNV and CDR2 YYDKDF (reference sequence). The CDR3 totals 15 residues. After removal of 4 bases from V and 5 bases from J, the junction contained 10 bases not matched to a gene. DNA for the CDR3: TGTGCCACCAGCATGGGAGACAGGGGACGCGACGAGCAGTACTTC. Translating it yields CATSMGDRGRDEQYF.

This clonotype has just one count. At one boundary the junction diverges from the germline segment, which might be a read error. This chain joins TRBV28 and TRBJ2-1, with TRBD1 matching 10 bases. Germline assignment: CDR1 MDHEN and CDR2 SYDVKM. The CDR3 runs 16 residues. The CDR3 spells CASSPDAGTGVNDQFF. CDR3 bases: TGTGCCAGCAGCCCCGACGCCGGGACAGGGGTCAATGATCAGTTCTTC.

This clonotype was recorded at least ten times. V and J are TRBV28 and TRBJ2-7, with D unclear. CDR3 length equals 13 residues. The V gene's germline CDR1 is MDHEN and CDR2 SYDVKM. With 9 bases removed from V and 2 bases from J, the gap between germline ends came to 14 bases. CDR3 residues: CASQDSWAYEQYF. CDR3 DNA: TGTGCCAGTCAAGATTCCTGGGCCTACGAGCAGTACTTC. The entire variable domain, with the rest obtained from reference TRBV28 and TRBJ2-7, is as follows: DVKVTQSSRYLVKRTGEKVFLECVQDMDHENMFWYRQDPGLGLRLIYFSYDVKMKEKGDIPEGYSVSREKKERFSLILESASTNQTSMYLCASQDSWAYEQYFGPGTRLTVT.

This clonotype was detected many times. V gene TRBV7-8 combines with J gene TRBJ2-1; no firm D call. This CDR3 is 14 amino acids long. Germline V gene data show CDR1 as SGHVS and CDR2 as FQNEAQ. V dropped 3 bases and J dropped 0 bases, with 6 bases sitting between them. The CDR3 sequence: CASSFDVSYNEQFF. The CDR3, as DNA: TGTGCCAGCAGCTTCGATGTCTCCTACAATGAGCAGTTCTTC. Based on the CDR3 plus reference TRBV7-8 and TRBJ2-1, the full variable domain is GAGVSQSPRYKVAKRGQDVALRCDPISGHVSLFWYQQALGQGPEFLTYFQNEAQLDKSGLPSDRFFAERPEGSVSTLKIQRTQQEDSAVYLCASSFDVSYNEQFFGPGTRLTVL.

This clonotype was seen only a few times. The chain carries TRBV19 and TRBJ2-3; TRBD2 aligns across 15 bases. The CDR3 contains 18 residues. CDR1 LNHDA and CDR2 SQIVND come from the germline V gene (reference sequence). J lost 4 bases, V lost 5 bases, and 10 bases had no gene match. The CDR3 nucleotides read TGTGCCAGTAGTCATATCGGACTAGCGGGAGGGTTTGCAGATACGCAGTATTTT. Residues: CASSHIGLAGGFADTQYF.

With respect to this clonotype: One base away lies a much larger clone, so this may be a sequencing read error. Here the CDR3 DNA reads TGTGCCAGCAAGGACAGTTATAGCGATCAGCCCCAGCATTTT. Its protein product is CASKDSYSDQPQHF. V is TRBV12-3 or TRBV12-4 and J is TRBJ1-5; D possibly corresponds to TRBD1 (6 bases). The CDR3 loop spans 14 amino acids.

The chain couples TRBV23-1 to TRBJ2-2, with TRBD1 as a possible D gene (5 bases). TRBV23-1 is placed among ORFs of uncertain function. Trimming cost V 8 bases and J 3 bases, with 25 bases left between them. The CDR3 has 18 residues. This chain's CDR3 is CASGKKPGHIRDTGELFF. CDR3 nucleotides: TGCGCCAGCGGCAAAAAACCTGGACACATTCGGGACACCGGGGAGCTGTTTTTT.

In its sample, this clonotype was seen many times. CDR3 in amino acids: CASSASRSRADTIYF. The CDR3 region has the DNA TGTGCCAGCAGCGCGAGTCGATCCCGGGCAGACACCATATATTTT. The chain carries TRBV7-8 and TRBJ1-3, with D unresolved. V was cut by 5 bases and J by 8 bases, with 19 bases left in between. This CDR3 region has 15 residues. The germline CDR1 and CDR2 sequences are SGHVS and FQNEAQ.

V is TRBV6-5 and J is TRBJ2-5, with D perhaps TRBD1 or TRBD2 (5 bases each). Germline values: CDR1 MNHEY, CDR2 SVGAGI. Trimming shortened V by 4 bases and J by 4 bases, and 7 bases separated the two germline ends. CDR3 length: 12 amino acids. CDR3 bases: TGTGCCAGCAGTTGGGACCCAGAGACCCAGTACTTC. It encodes CASSWDPETQYF.

This clonotype was observed a few times. This chain links TRBV27 with TRBJ1-2, with D perhaps TRBD1 (6 bases). V was shortened by 6 bases and J by 4 bases, with 18 bases between the two germline ends. The CDR3 covers 15 residues. Germline-derived CDR1 and CDR2 are MNHEY and SMNVEV (reference sequence). For the CDR3, the DNA is TGTGCCAGCAGCCCTAGCGGGGGGCAGGCCTATGGCTACACCTTC. It codes for CASSPSGGQAYGYTF.